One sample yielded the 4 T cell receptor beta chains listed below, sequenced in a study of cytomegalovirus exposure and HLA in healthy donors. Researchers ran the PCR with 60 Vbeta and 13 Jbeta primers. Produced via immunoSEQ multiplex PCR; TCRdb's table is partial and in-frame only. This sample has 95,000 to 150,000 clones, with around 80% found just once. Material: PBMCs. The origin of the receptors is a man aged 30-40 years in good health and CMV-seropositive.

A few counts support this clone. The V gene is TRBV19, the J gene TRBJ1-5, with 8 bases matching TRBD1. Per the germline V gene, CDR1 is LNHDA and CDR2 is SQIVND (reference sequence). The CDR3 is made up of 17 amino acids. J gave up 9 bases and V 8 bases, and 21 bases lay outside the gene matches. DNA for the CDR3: TGTGCCAGTTCCCCTTCCTCCGGGACAGGTACCTCGAGGCCCCAGCATTTT. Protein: CASSPSSGTGTSRPQHF.

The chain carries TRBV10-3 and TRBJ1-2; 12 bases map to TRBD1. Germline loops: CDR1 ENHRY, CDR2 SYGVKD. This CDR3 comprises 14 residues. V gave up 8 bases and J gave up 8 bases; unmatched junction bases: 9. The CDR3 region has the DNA TGTGCCATCGGGGGACAGGGGGCTTCGGGGGGCTACACCTTC. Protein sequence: CAIGGQGASGGYTF.

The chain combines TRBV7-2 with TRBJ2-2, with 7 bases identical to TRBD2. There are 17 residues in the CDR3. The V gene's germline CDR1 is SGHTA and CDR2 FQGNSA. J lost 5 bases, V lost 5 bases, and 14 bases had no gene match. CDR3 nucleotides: TGTGCCAGCAGCCTCCTATCCGGGACTACGGGGACCGGGGAGCTGTTTTTT. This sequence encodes CASSLLSGTTGTGELFF. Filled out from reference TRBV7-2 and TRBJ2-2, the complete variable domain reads GAGVSQSPSNKVTEKGKDVELRCDPISGHTALYWYRQSLGQGLEFLIYFQGNSAPDKSGLPSDRFSAERTGGSVSTLTIQRTQQEDSAVYLCASSLLSGTTGTGELFFGEGSRLTVL.

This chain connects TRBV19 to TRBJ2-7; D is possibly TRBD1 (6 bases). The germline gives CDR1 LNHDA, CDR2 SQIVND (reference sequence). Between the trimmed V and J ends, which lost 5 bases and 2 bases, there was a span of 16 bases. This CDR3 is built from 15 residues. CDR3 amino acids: CASSPTGLPTYEQYF. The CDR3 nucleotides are TGTGCCAGTAGTCCGACAGGACTTCCCACCTACGAGCAGTACTTC. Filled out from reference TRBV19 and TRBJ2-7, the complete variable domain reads DGGITQSPKYLFRKEGQNVTLSCEQNLNHDAMYWYRQDPGQGLRLIYYSQIVNDFQKGDIAEGYSVSREKKESFPLTVTSAQKNPTAFYLCASSPTGLPTYEQYFGPGTRLTVT.